This TCR beta chain is from a study of T cell changes during pregnancy in multiple sclerosis. Produced via immunoSEQ multiplex PCR; TCRdb's table is partial and in-frame only. The sample consists of 65,000 to 75,000 clones, about 93% of them appearing once. V trimming: 3 bases; J trimming: 2 bases; junction bases outside the gene matches: 1. This CDR3 contains 15 residues. Germline V lookup: CDR1 MNHNS, CDR2 SASEGT. This TCR derives from a female donor in good health, enrolled as a control in a pregnancy study. The V and J genes are TRBV6-1 and TRBJ2-7, with TRBD2 matching 13 bases. The sample consisted of peripheral blood, taken in the third trimester of pregnancy. In DNA, the CDR3 is TGTGCCAGCAGTGAGGGACTAGCGGGGCCCTACGAGCAGTACTTC. Translated, it gives CASSEGLAGPYEQYF.